Below, one T cell receptor (beta chain) is given with its context. This clonotype has more than one count but fewer than ten. This clone's antigen is unknown. Base qualities are not recorded, but no much larger clone differs from it by a single base. According to the germline V gene (reference sequence), CDR1 reads DFQATT and CDR2 reads SNEGSKA. Trimming leaves V shorter by 5 bases and J shorter by 6 bases, with the junction holding 8 bases beyond the gene matches. Inclusive of the bounding cysteine and phenylalanine, the CDR3 is 13 residues long. Just the 39-base CDR3 DNA is kept, in frame starting at base 1. The sample comes from a study of blood T cells in healthy people across ages (dated by TCRdb to between 2014 and 2017). Concerning the study at large: In model experiments, template switching captured about one uniquely barcoded TCR beta cDNA molecule for every two T cells. Using deep sequencing normalized with unique cDNA molecular identifiers, the study measured how TCR beta repertoire diversity changes with age. Donors were grouped into four age groups: young (average about 15 years), middle-aged (39), aged (around 66) and long-lived (approximately 75). The study analyzed two additional independent replicas of 1 million unique cDNA reads from the same blood draw for two donors, one aged 18 to 30 and one aged 80 or older.

Receptors were amplified or captured by 5' RACE. The data were produced on an Illumina HiSeq 2500. A second roughly 6 to 12 cycle PCR used a sample-barcoded 5' primer and a J-beta primer mix. Each TCR beta cDNA molecule received a unique molecular identifier from a template-switch 5' adaptor carrying 12 random nucleotides. Each sample yielded at least 3 million CDR3-containing paired-end reads. First-strand cDNA synthesis was performed from all RNA using the Mint cDNA synthesis kit, with priming by a TRBC-specific oligonucleotide. After uracil-DNA glycosylase treatment, a first 18-cycle PCR used universal primers M1SS and BC2_uni_R on all cDNA. Concerning the study's data processing: Each sample was normalized by randomly selecting 1 million high-quality reads, each carrying a distinct molecular identifier. Reads with shared molecular identifiers were discarded instead of being binned into consensus sequences. MiTCR, with a Q25 quality threshold and the strictest error-elimination algorithm, was used for CDR3 identification, clonotype clustering and error correction. A nonparametric unseen species model with Euler transformation was used to estimate lower-bound total TCR beta diversity. TCRdb trimmed public reads at Q25 via fastp, called clones via MiXCR and kept in-frame beta chains. Rows with a matching CDR3 protein are joined into one entry that keeps the most common DNA and genes. The V and J calls here are based on TCRdb, not the publication. The sample yields approximately 780,000 distinct CDR3 sequences; approximately 24% were counted once. Of the sample, 2.5% to 3.5% falls within the top ten clones.

Results the study describes overall, beyond this receptor: Because the CMV infection status of the donors was unknown, age-related changes in expanded clonotypes may potentially have been confounded. Conclusive comparison of naive and antigen-experienced compartments was prevented by the profiling of bulk unsorted PBMCs. Estimates of total diversity based on one million sequenced T cells were regarded as lower bounds and as underestimates. As age increased, observed TCR beta diversity per million T cells dropped in a roughly linear way, and a significant reduction was already evident by age around 41. A strong correlation was found between observed TCR beta diversity and the percentage of naive T cells measured by flow cytometry. Compared with the aged group, the long-lived group had more naive CD4+ T cells, fewer expanded clones and increased TCR diversity, suggesting age selection.

Donors were under 40 systemically healthy Caucasian individuals from Russia aged 6 to 90 years. Around 10 milliliters of peripheral blood were collected from each donor into EDTA-treated Vacutainer tubes. PBMCs were isolated by Ficoll-Paque density-gradient centrifugation, with at least 7 million obtained per sample. Total RNA was extracted from PBMCs with Trizol reagent, with at least 5.5 micrograms obtained per sample. For every donor, an aliquot of PBMCs went through flow cytometry to measure the percentages of naive CD45RAhigh/CD27high T cells. These same data were also listed under a study on T cells of mothers and their children. As the second paper documents: Nine systemically healthy Caucasian individuals served as donors, namely three mothers together with their six children. cDNA synthesis used all of the extracted RNA, with approximately 1.6 ug of RNA in each 15 ul reaction. Sample barcodes and 2-4 random nucleotides were added via the M1S primer in the second PCR. Over 9.5 million TCR beta CDR3 reads were obtained for each mother, and 2.5 million to 3 million reads were obtained for each child. In both related and unrelated pairs, thymic selection shapes the output of TCR recombination in a similar way, with inherited differences having only a minor effect. Normalized repertoire overlap in related mother-child pairs was always slightly higher than in unrelated mother-child pairs, but the difference was never significant. No persistent microchimeric T cell clones were found, with a detection sensitivity of approximately 95 clones per million clonotypes. In the study, deep NGS was used to compare the TCR beta repertoires of mothers and children, and features distinguishing related mother-child pairs from unrelated individuals were sought. Mothers averaged about 40 +/- 4 years of age and children averaged about 10 +/- 4 years. Libraries were sequenced on Illumina HiSeq 2000 with 100+100 nt paired-end reads after adapter ligation with NEBNext reagents. To avoid cross-contamination, the mother libraries and the child libraries were prepared a month apart and sequenced in separate runs. Each donor had between roughly 450,000 and 2,100,000 distinct TCR beta clonotypes identified. Naive TCR beta clonotypes were estimated from low-frequency clonotypes matched to each donor's FACS-determined naive share, without sorting.

This clonotype was obtained from a boy aged 5-17 years in good health. Recombination joined TRBV20-1 with TRBJ1-2, with 8 bases matching TRBD1. Sequenced sample: blood. The DNA sequence is TGCAGTGCTTCCCCGACAGGGGCCCATGGCTACACCTTC. The translation is CSASPTGAHGYTF.